This TCR beta chain was sequenced in a study of T cell responses to AZD1222 COVID-19 vaccine. Clones were sequenced by immunoSEQ multiplex PCR, and TCRdb holds only the in-frame ones, with some missing. This table holds approximately 260,000 clones, about 92% found once. As regards this clone: What it binds is not known.

Study conclusions and caveats: Targeting of unmutated variant regions was reportedly seen in nearly half of spike-specific TCRs. Without day 14 samples, only post-peak T cell repertoires were studied. Among vaccine-associated CD4 TCRs, coverage spanned spike, with dominance at 160-218 and 743-854.

The germline V gene encodes CDR1 SGHNT and CDR2 YYREEE (reference sequence). The ends were cut back, 3 bases at V and 4 bases at J, with 10 bases in the middle. The CDR3 has 13 residues. This receptor was identified in an adult in good health. The rearrangement uses TRBV5-4 and TRBJ1-1, with a weak D call TRBD1 (6 bases). Source: peripheral blood, taken on day 0 of AZD1222 vaccination. The CDR3: CASSWLQGTEAFF. CDR3 DNA: TGTGCCAGCAGCTGGCTACAGGGCACTGAAGCTTTCTTT. Complete variable domain (other parts from reference TRBV5-4 and TRBJ1-1): ETGVTQSPTHLIKTRGQQVTLRCSSQSGHNTVSWYQQALGQGPQFIFQYYREEENGRGNFPPRFSGLQFPNYSSELNVNALELDDSALYLCASSWLQGTEAFFGQGTRLTVV.